This paragraph reports one T cell receptor (beta chain). Its antigen is not identified. The germline V and J ends were trimmed by 4 bases and 4 bases, with 10 bases remaining between them. In germline, CDR1 is LGHNA, CDR2 YSLEER. There are 13 residues in the CDR3. Reverse transcription of all isolated RNA meant that expressed TCRB transcripts were sequenced. Assay used: immunoSEQ multiplex PCR; TCRdb lists only in-frame clones, some missing. The sample lists fewer than 350,000 clones, around 19% occurring once. This sample was taken from a study of beta chain features in type 1 diabetes. General study findings and limits: A cDNA-based sequencing approach could over-represent cells with high TCR expression.

J is TRBJ2-5 and V is TRBV4-3; D possibly corresponds to TRBD2 (5 bases). The sample was naive CD4+ T cells from blood. This receptor was obtained from a woman aged 18-30 years in good health. CDR3 bases: TGCGCCAGCAGCCCGCTACTAGGAGAGACCCAGTACTTC. It encodes CASSPLLGETQYF.